This section outlines one T cell receptor beta chain sequence together with its context. Sequencing used immunoSEQ multiplex PCR; TCRdb keeps in-frame clones, though not all of them. The sample yields tens of thousands of clones, around 93% seen once. This specimen comes from a study of T cell changes during pregnancy in multiple sclerosis. The sequencing used CD4+ T cells from peripheral blood mononuclear cells, collected in the third trimester of pregnancy. This receptor was taken from a female donor in good health, enrolled as a control in a pregnancy study.

CDR3 sequence: CASSLGPDRGGYGYTF. The CDR3 DNA reads as TGTGCCAGCAGCTTGGGTCCCGACAGGGGCGGCTATGGCTACACCTTC. The V and J genes are TRBV5-5 and TRBJ1-2, with TRBD1 matching 8 bases. The length of the CDR3 is 16 residues. The junction had 8 bases not matched to a gene; V was cut back by 0 bases and J by 4 bases. Germline assignment: CDR1 SGHKS and CDR2 YYEKEE (reference sequence).